This entry concerns a single T cell receptor (beta chain). This clone's antigen is unknown. No much larger clone exists at a distance of one base, and base qualities are not known. TCRbeta CDR3 regions were amplified from genomic DNA using the immunoSEQ Assay, a bias-controlled multiplex PCR. The paper's data handling went like this. Within the assay, amplification of reference gene primers was used to estimate how many nucleated cells each sample contained. To quantify the absolute abundance of each unique TCRbeta CDR3 rearrangement, sequence reads were collapsed and filtered. For each sample, productive Simpson clonality was calculated as the square root of Simpson's diversity index across productive rearrangements. This immuneACCESS table, as held by TCRdb, lists in-frame sequences with V and J called but not all clones. Of the missing ones, under half trace to an unresolved V gene in checked studies; the others have no known cause. The V and J calls and clone size are taken from that table; D and trimming were inferred from the DNA. This sample lists about 250,000 clones; around nine tenths were detected once. Jointly, the top ten make up approximately 1.5% of the sample.

Samples from volunteer blood donors who had recovered from COVID-19 were contributed by a second Seattle source. Whole blood was collected in K2EDTA tubes by collaborating institutions according to the institutions' own protocols. For TCRbeta analysis, collaborators shipped samples as frozen whole blood, isolated PBMCs, or DNA extracted from either of those sample types. This specimen comes from a study of blood T cell repertoires in COVID-19 (dated by TCRdb to about 2020). Background for the entire study: The collaborator samples originated in the United States, Italy and Spain and spanned the acute and convalescent phases of COVID-19. HLA class I and class II types, where available, came from metadata supplied by the sample provider rather than from assay-based typing. Deeply sampled blood TCRbeta repertoires from subjects exposed to, actively infected with, or recovered from COVID-19 were included in the dataset. The material from the prospective study consisted of cDNA or gDNA derived from T cells, B-cell-depleted T cells, or PBMCs. The repertoires were made available in a free public database intended to serve as a resource for research on the immune response to SARS-CoV-2. The samples were drawn from the first 160 participants of the ongoing ImmuneRACE study and from 1,254 subjects provided by 6 global collaborators. Nearly every sample came with metadata listing a de-identified subject ID, COVID-19 status, age in years and sex. General findings and caveats noted by the study authors: The amount of clinical and demographic metadata varied by source and participant and was provided uncurated.

The V and J ends are trimmed by 6 bases and 9 bases, leaving 24 bases between them. The CDR3 spans 14 residues, from the cysteine through the phenylalanine. Only the CDR3 part of the read is kept: 42 bases, read in frame from the first base. The germline V gene yields SQVTM for CDR1 and ANQGSEA for CDR2. The receptor was isolated from a woman in her sixties or seventies who had recovered from COVID-19. Sample: peripheral blood. The chain employs TRBV29-1 and TRBJ2-7, and the D gene may be TRBD1, 6 bases matching. The CDR3 protein sequence reads: CSVSHRDKTPMQYF. Here is the DNA: TGCAGCGTCTCCCACCGGGACAAGACCCCGATGCAGTACTTC.